This entry is about one T cell receptor beta chain. The sample originates from a study of shared clonotypes between healthy human individuals. The CDR3 is 17 residues long. CDR1 and CDR2 from the germline V gene are SGHNT and YENEEA. V lost 1 base and J 7 bases, leaving 20 bases between the germline ends. The protocol was immunoSEQ multiplex PCR, while the TCRdb copy is restricted to in-frame clones and leaves out a portion. The sample has over a million clones; around 78% are singletons. The rearrangement uses TRBV11-3 and TRBJ2-1; possible D gene TRBD2, 7 bases. Sample: memory CD4+ T cells from PBMCs. Subset noted: CD45RA-negative fraction. The TCR originated in a man between 18 and 29 years old in good health. Some clones in this sample may be carry-over from other donors' samples. Here the CDR3 DNA reads TGTGCCAGCAGCTTAGTTGACCGGCTCGGGGGGCGGAATGAGCAGTTCTTC. Its protein product is CASSLVDRLGGRNEQFF. Combining the CDR3 with reference TRBV11-3 and TRBJ2-1 gives the whole variable domain EAGVVQSPRYKIIEKKQPVAFWCNPISGHNTLYWYLQNLGQGPELLIRYENEEAVDDSQLPKDRFSAERLKGVDSTLKIQPAELGDSAVYLCASSLVDRLGGRNEQFFGPGTRLTVL.